Each of the 21 T cell receptor beta chains below was sequenced from the same sample in a study of T cells after yellow fever vaccination. TCRdb passed the 5' RACE reads through MiXCR, listing each CDR3 protein once. The table has under 150,000 distinct CDR3 sequences, roughly 15% seen once. The specimen comprised CD8+ T cells sorted from PBMCs, sampled 5 days after the yellow fever booster vaccination. The receptors were gathered from a man between 18 and 35 years old who received the YFV17D yellow fever vaccine.

The chain recombines TRBV7-8 with TRBJ1-5; D perhaps matches TRBD1 (5 bases). The CDR3 has 12 amino acids. Per the germline V gene, CDR1 is SGHVS and CDR2 is FQNEAQ. Trimming removed 5 bases at V and 9 bases at J, with 11 bases between. CDR3 bases: TGTGCCAGCAGCCCGGGGGTAGCGCCCCAGCATTTT. Translation: CASSPGVAPQHF.

The chain employs TRBV19 and TRBJ1-2; no firm D call. The CDR3 length is 11 residues. Trimming stripped 9 bases from V and 8 bases from J, with 13 bases between. Germline V gene lookup returns CDR1 LNHDA and CDR2 SQIVND (reference sequence). Here the CDR3 reads CASGLDVGYTF. CDR3 DNA: TGTGCCAGCGGGCTCGACGTCGGCTACACCTTC.

The chain has TRBV9 and TRBJ2-1, with 8 bases fitting TRBD2. CDR1 and CDR2 (germline): SGDLS, YYNGEE. V was pared by 8 bases and J by 7 bases, with 5 bases of the junction left unmatched. The CDR3 consists of 12 residues. Here the CDR3 reads CASRGGSNEQFF. Here the CDR3 DNA reads TGTGCCAGTCGCGGGGGGTCTAATGAGCAGTTCTTC. The whole variable domain, remainder taken from reference TRBV9 and TRBJ2-1, is DSGVTQTPKHLITATGQRVTLRCSPRSGDLSVYWYQQSLDQGLQFLIQYYNGEERAKGNILERFSAQQFPDLHSELNLSSLELGDSALYFCASRGGSNEQFFGPGTRLTVL.

This clonotype was seen ten or more times. The rearrangement uses TRBV14 and TRBJ1-1; D possibly corresponds to TRBD1 (5 bases). Trimming cost V 1 base and J 2 bases, with 11 bases left between them. Germline assignment: CDR1 SGHDN and CDR2 FVKESK. This CDR3 comprises 15 residues. The CDR3 is CASSQGGALNTEAFF. DNA of the CDR3: TGTGCCAGCAGCCAAGGGGGCGCCTTAAACACTGAAGCTTTCTTT.

This clonotype was seen more than once but under ten times. The chain has TRBV7-2 and TRBJ2-2, with D perhaps assigned TRBD1 or TRBD2 (5 bases each). This CDR3 comprises 15 residues. V gave up 2 bases and J gave up 15 bases, with 22 bases separating them. CDR1 and CDR2 (germline): SGHTA, FQGNSA. CDR3 coding DNA: TGTGCCAGCAGCTTACCCGACGAGGCTTGGGGGAAGTTGTTTTTT. Its translation is CASSLPDEAWGKLFF. The full variable domain, its missing parts supplied by reference TRBV7-2 and TRBJ2-2, is GAGVSQSPSNKVTEKGKDVELRCDPISGHTALYWYRQSLGQGLEFLIYFQGNSAPDKSGLPSDRFSAERTGGSVSTLTIQRTQQEDSAVYLCASSLPDEAWGKLFFGEGSRLTVL.

This clonotype was detected a few times. This rearrangement joins TRBV20-1 to TRBJ2-1; TRBD1 matches at 11 bases. Per germline, CDR1 DFQATT and CDR2 SNEGSKA (reference sequence). V dropped 3 bases and J dropped 7; count of bases not matched to a gene: 5. The length of the CDR3 is 14 residues. Written as DNA, the CDR3 is TGCAGTGCTAGTGGGGACAGGGGGTTGAATGAGCAGTTCTTC. Translated, it gives CSASGDRGLNEQFF.

CDR3 region: CASSSDPDRASYNSPLHF. CDR3 DNA sequence: TGTGCCAGCAGCTCAGACCCGGACAGGGCCTCCTATAATTCACCCCTCCACTTT. The J gene is TRBJ1-6, the V gene TRBV7-2; TRBD1 matches 8 bases. After removal of 4 bases from V and 0 bases from J, the junction contained 8 bases not matched to a gene. The CDR3 sequence is 18 residues long. Germline V CDR1 and CDR2: SGHTA, FQGNSA.

The rearrangement uses TRBV6-5 and TRBJ2-1, with TRBD1 as a possible D gene (5 bases). Germline CDR1 reads MNHEY; CDR2 reads SVGAGI. This CDR3 is 14 amino acids long. Trimming stripped 8 bases from V and 4 bases from J, with 15 bases between. The chain's CDR3 is CASQARQSYNEQFF. CDR3 sequence (DNA): TGTGCCAGCCAGGCGAGACAGTCATACAATGAGCAGTTCTTC.

This clonotype was seen many times. The rearrangement uses TRBV7-9 and TRBJ1-6; D uncertain. Germline lookup yields CDR1 SEHNR and CDR2 FQNEAQ (reference sequence). V lost 5 bases, J lost 8 bases, and 13 bases lay in between. The CDR3 has 14 residues. DNA for the CDR3: TGTGCCAGCAGCAATTCTGACCCGGATTCACCCCTCCACTTT. Its protein is CASSNSDPDSPLHF.

This clonotype was found a few times. This chain connects TRBV24-1 to TRBJ2-2; possible D gene TRBD2, 6 bases. V lost 5 bases, J lost 3 bases, and 6 bases lay in between. The length of the CDR3 is 13 residues. The germline V gene has CDR1 KGHDR and CDR2 SFDVKD. The CDR3 DNA reads TGTGCCACCAGTGGGAGGGACACCGGGGAGCTGTTTTTT. Amino acids: CATSGRDTGELFF.

The J gene is TRBJ1-4, the V gene TRBV7-9; perhaps TRBD1 as D (5 bases). V was trimmed by 1 base and J by 8 bases, leaving 11 bases between them. The CDR3 length is 14 residues. Germline CDR1 reads SEHNR; CDR2 reads FQNEAQ (reference sequence). CDR3 in DNA: TGTGCCAGCAGCTTAGGGGCGGGGGACGAAAAACTGTTTTTT. Translating it yields CASSLGAGDEKLFF.

There are a few counts of this clonotype. The gene calls are TRBV6-2 or TRBV6-3 and TRBJ2-7; D is unresolved. This CDR3 contains 13 residues. CDR1 MNHEY and CDR2 SVGEGT come from the germline V gene. V was pared by 1 base and J by 4 bases, with 8 bases between. Here the CDR3 reads CASSYLLGYEQYV. The CDR3 DNA sequence: TGTGCCAGCAGTTACTTGTTGGGATACGAGCAGTACGTC.

CDR3 nucleotides: TGTGCCATCAGTGGGGGACCCTCTGGAAACACCATATATTTT. Its protein is CAISGGPSGNTIYF. The J gene is TRBJ1-3, the V gene TRBV10-3, with a possible D match to TRBD1 (5 bases). Germline-derived CDR1 and CDR2 are ENHRY and SYGVKD. CDR3 length: 14 residues. V dropped 4 bases and J dropped 0 bases, with 7 bases sitting between them.

The rearrangement joins TRBV12-3 or TRBV12-4 to TRBJ1-2; the D is unclear. The CDR3 contains 12 residues. V was cut by 3 bases and J by 8 bases, with 10 bases left in between. CDR3 in amino acids: CASSFEPSGYTF. CDR3 nucleotides: TGTGCCAGCAGTTTTGAGCCCTCGGGCTACACCTTC.

The V and J genes are TRBV7-3 and TRBJ2-1; 7 nucleotides match TRBD2. J gave up 10 bases and V 0 bases, and 9 bases lay outside the gene matches. CDR1 and CDR2 from the germline V gene are SGHTA and FQGTGA. This CDR3 is 15 amino acids long. As DNA, the CDR3 is TGTGCCAGCAGCTTAACGGGAAGCGGGGACCAAGAGCAGTTCTTC. Its translation: CASSLTGSGDQEQFF.

The genes are TRBV20-1 and TRBJ2-3; 15 bases are shared with TRBD2. CDR1 DFQATT and CDR2 SNEGSKA come from the germline V gene (reference sequence). This CDR3 has 17 amino acids. Germline trimming cut 5 bases from V and 2 bases from J; bases unmatched to any gene: 8. CDR3 nucleotide sequence: TGCAGTGCTTCCCGGACTAGCGGGGGGGATCCCACAGATACGCAGTATTTT. It encodes CSASRTSGGDPTDTQYF.

This clonotype showed up just a few times. The V and J genes are TRBV28 and TRBJ2-5, with D perhaps matching TRBD2 (5 bases). This CDR3 is built from 14 residues. Germline V gene sequence: CDR1 MDHEN, CDR2 SYDVKM. Trimming removed 6 bases at V and 5 bases at J, with 16 bases between. The chain's CDR3 is CASSPTSPGETQYF. The CDR3 DNA sequence: TGTGCCAGCAGCCCCACATCCCCGGGGGAGACCCAGTACTTC.

Many counts were recorded for this clonotype. The rearrangement links TRBV11-2 to TRBJ2-7; possible D gene TRBD1, 6 bases. This CDR3 spans 12 amino acids. Germline CDR1 is SGHAT and CDR2 is FQNNGV. The V end was cut by 5 bases, the J end by 4 bases, with 9 bases between. CDR3 DNA sequence: TGTGCCAGCAGCGGACAGCCTTACGAGCAGTACTTC. Translated: CASSGQPYEQYF.

The chain uses TRBV10-1 and TRBJ2-3, with D possibly called TRBD1 or TRBD2 (5 bases each). V was shortened by 2 bases and J by 2 bases, with 14 bases between the two germline ends. This CDR3 is built from 16 residues. Germline lookup yields CDR1 WNHNN and CDR2 SYGVQD (reference sequence). This chain's CDR3 is CASSELRGFATDTQYF. Written as DNA, the CDR3 is TGCGCCAGCAGTGAGCTCCGGGGCTTTGCCACAGATACGCAGTATTTT.

The chain joins TRBV28 to TRBJ1-1; 8 positions match TRBD1. The J segment lost 6 bases and the V segment lost 4 bases, leaving 13 bases of the junction unmatched. The CDR3 sequence is 16 residues long. CDR1 and CDR2 (germline): MDHEN, SYDVKM. This CDR3 reads CASSSTTGGDPSEAFF. In DNA form, the CDR3 reads TGTGCCAGCAGTTCCACTACAGGGGGGGATCCATCTGAAGCTTTCTTT.

The genes are TRBV4-1 and TRBJ1-3; D remains unclear. The CDR3 runs to 13 residues. The V end was cut by 1 base, the J end by 8 bases, with 9 bases between. Germline V gene sequence: CDR1 MGHRA, CDR2 YSYEKL. The CDR3 DNA follows: TGCGCCAGCAGCCAAGTCCTAATTGACACCATATATTTT. It is translated as CASSQVLIDTIYF.